One TCR beta chain is described in this entry. This clonotype was seen more than once but under ten times. The antigen it recognizes is unknown. One base away there is no much larger clone; base qualities are not given. According to the germline V gene, CDR1 reads MNHEY and CDR2 reads SVGEGT. Trimming accounts for 7 bases at V and 7 bases at J, while the number of junction bases matched to no gene is 11. The CDR3, from cysteine to phenylalanine, totals 15 residues. The sequence is cut down to CDR3 DNA, 45 bases in frame from base 1. Moderately to severely active disease, a Clinical Activity Score of at least 3, a NOSPECS grade of at least 4, and a duration under 3 months were present in ophthalmopathy patients. The study excluded patients with uncontrolled infections, other autoimmune diseases, pregnancy or lactation. Diagnoses relied on clinical symptoms, serum thyroxine and TRAb, thyroid ultrasound and orbital computed tomography. Ficoll-Paque density gradient centrifugation was used to isolate PBMCs from around 10 ml of fresh peripheral blood. Trizol reagent was used to extract total RNA, and RNA quality was then checked on an Agilent 2100 Bioanalyzer.

This specimen comes from a study of T cells in Graves' hyperthyroidism and ophthalmopathy (dated by TCRdb to the late 2010s). Regarding the complete study: Peripheral blood was collected at initial diagnosis, before any treatment. Prospective prediction of ophthalmopathy was tested in an independent validation cohort of 18 to 20 hyperthyroidism patients and 17 patients who later progressed to ophthalmopathy. According to the paper, TCR Vbeta CDR3 sequencing was carried out on roughly 130 peripheral blood samples, which came from around 43 ophthalmopathy, under 85 hyperthyroidism and about 17 progressor patients. TCR V-J signatures able to tell the groups apart were searched for in a discovery cohort of about a hundred patients, of whom around 42 had Graves' ophthalmopathy and under 65 had stable Graves' hyperthyroidism. In more than five Graves' hyperthyroidism patients, the study also compared T-cell repertoires from thyroid tissue with T-cell repertoires from blood. The 80 to 100 discovery patients were randomly divided into training and test sets at a 7:3 ratio. Following sampling, methimazole starting at 30 mg daily was given to hyperthyroidism patients, and high-dose intravenous methylprednisolone was given to ophthalmopathy patients. The study at large found these results: In validation, the model predicted progression to ophthalmopathy with 55% to 71% sensitivity and 72% to 85% specificity, a median of around 6.6 months before onset. No statistical method was used to set the sample size in advance, and investigators knew the group allocation. Ophthalmopathy was separated from stable hyperthyroidism by a 13 V-J signature model, with about 86% sensitivity and roughly 84% specificity obtained in cross-validation and 80%/75% obtained in testing. Most expanded thyroid clonotypes (frequency above 0.001) were also detected in blood, suggesting blood repertoires may reflect thyroid immune responses.

Amplification of TCR beta CDR3 regions was carried out from RNA transcripts. The first round of RT-PCR for the TCR CDR3 was performed with the HTBI primer set and the Qiagen OneStep RT-PCR kit. Libraries were constructed in a second round of multiplex PCR, after which size selection and purification were performed. Libraries were sequenced paired-end with 100 bp reads on an Illumina HiSeq2000. Processing in the source paper ran as follows. SOAPnuke was used to process the raw data, with reads discarded if the reads contained adapters or uncalled bases, had a mean Phred below 15, or lacked an exact constant-primer or identifier match. COPE v1.2.5 was used to merge the high-quality paired reads, and each unique nucleotide sequence was defined as a clonotype. MiTCR v1.1 was used to align clonotypes to the IMGT TRBV, TRBD and TRBJ reference segments. The analysis included only V-J combinations with a frequency above 0.0001, which together covered more than 98% of the repertoires. A TCS score was defined as the ratio of F50 (clonal expansion) to E x V (chaos), with BLOSUM62-based TCRdist applied between CDR3 peptides within each V-J. Welch's t-statistics and random forest reduced 514 V-J features to roughly 13, which were used in a naive Bayes classifier (R e1071). TCRdb trimmed public reads at Q25 via fastp, called clones via MiXCR and kept in-frame beta chains. Every entry covers one CDR3 protein and lists the most common genes and DNA from its rows. Clone size and V and J calls follow TCRdb, not the original study. The sample table contains about 640,000 distinct CDR3 sequences; only one count was recorded for around 21% of them. The biggest ten clones account for 30% to 40% of the sample.

The clonotype comes from a young man with Graves' ophthalmopathy. The receptor chain draws on TRBV6-2 or TRBV6-3 and TRBJ2-3, with 10 junctional bases fitting TRBD2. Input material: blood. CDR3 region: CASKRGTSEGNTQYF. The nucleotide sequence is TGTGCCAGCAAACGAGGGACTAGCGAGGGGAATACGCAGTATTTT.